The next 30 T cell receptor beta chains were all read from a single sample in a study of blood T cell repertoires in COVID-19 (dated by TCRdb to the early 2020s). The library was prepared using the immunoSEQ multiplex PCR assay. TCRdb mirrors the immuneACCESS table, restricted to in-frame sequences. Some clones are absent from its copies; in checked studies, under half trace to an unresolved V gene, and the reason for the others is unknown. For this sample there are about 290,000 clones; 85% appear just once. The ten largest make up around 4% of the sample. Material: peripheral blood. Receptor source: a woman aged 50 to 60 with active or convalescent COVID-19.

The chain joins TRBV11-2 to TRBJ1-1, with a weak D call TRBD1 (5 bases). With 1 base removed from V and 8 bases from J, the gap between germline ends came to 14 bases. Germline V gene sequence: CDR1 SGHAT, CDR2 FQNNGV. The CDR3 contains 14 residues. DNA of the CDR3: TGTGCCAGCAGCTTAGCTGGGGCGAGCGAGGAAGCTTTCTTT. Its translation is CASSLAGASEEAFF.

This clone was detected once. CDR3 protein: CASSAGDRSIQPQHF. The CDR3 DNA sequence: TGTGCCAGCAGCGCCGGGGACAGGTCGATCCAGCCCCAGCATTTT. The chain employs TRBV9 and TRBJ1-5; 8 positions agree with TRBD1. Germline-derived CDR1 and CDR2 are SGDLS and YYNGEE. J lost 7 bases, V lost 3 bases, and 9 bases had no gene match. The CDR3 is made up of 15 amino acids.

This clone has just one count. The chain combines TRBV7-2 with TRBJ2-7, with D possibly being TRBD1 (5 bases). The V gene lost 2 bases and the J gene lost 6 bases, with 17 bases spanning the gap. CDR3 length: 15 amino acids. Looked up from germline, CDR1 is SGHTA and CDR2 is FQGNSA. CDR3 protein: CASSLRQGSVSEQYF. In DNA form, the CDR3 reads TGTGCCAGCAGCTTAAGGCAGGGAAGCGTAAGCGAGCAGTACTTC.

The chain links TRBV2 to TRBJ1-2, with 10 bases aligning to TRBD1. V dropped 9 bases and J dropped 5; count of bases not matched to a gene: 9. The germline gives CDR1 SNHLY, CDR2 FYNNEI. CDR3 size: 14 residues. CDR3 residues: CARGFGTGEYGYTF. The CDR3 bases are TGTGCCAGGGGATTCGGGACAGGGGAATATGGCTACACCTTC. Combining the CDR3 with reference TRBV2 and TRBJ1-2 gives the whole variable domain EPEVTQTPSHQVTQMGQEVILRCVPISNHLYFYWYRQILGQKVEFLVSFYNNEISEKSEIFDDQFSVERPDGSNFTLKIRSTKLEDSAMYFCARGFGTGEYGYTFGSGTRLTVV.

For the CDR3, the DNA is TGTGCCAGCAGCTCCGCCCCGGGACTAGCCTACAATGAGCAGTTCTTC. Its protein is CASSSAPGLAYNEQFF. This chain joins TRBV9 and TRBJ2-1; 8 bases fit TRBD2. The germline V gene has CDR1 SGDLS and CDR2 YYNGEE. This CDR3 has 16 amino acids. After removal of 4 bases from V and 2 bases from J, the junction contained 8 bases not matched to a gene.

Only one count was recorded for this clone. The CDR3 sequence is CASSLGGQGPTGELFF. The DNA of the CDR3 is TGCGCCAGCAGCTTGGGAGGACAGGGACCCACCGGGGAGCTGTTTTTT. The chain employs TRBV5-1 and TRBJ2-2; 8 bases line up with TRBD1. The germline gives CDR1 SGHRS, CDR2 YFSETQ. The CDR3 has 16 amino acids. V dropped 0 bases and J dropped 4; count of bases not matched to a gene: 5.

The chain recombines TRBV28 with TRBJ1-2, with 8 bases fitting TRBD1. Germline V gene sequence: CDR1 MDHEN, CDR2 SYDVKM. V dropped 3 bases and J dropped 7; count of bases not matched to a gene: 7. CDR3 length equals 14 residues. CDR3 amino acids: CASSFSDRASGYTF. Here the CDR3 DNA reads TGTGCCAGCAGTTTCTCGGACAGGGCAAGTGGCTACACCTTC.

The V gene is TRBV7-8, the J gene TRBJ1-2, with D tentatively TRBD1 (5 bases). The germline CDR1 and CDR2 sequences are SGHVS and FQNEAQ. V lost 4 bases and J lost 5, with 11 bases in between. This CDR3 comprises 13 residues. CDR3 coding DNA: TGTGCCAGCAGCTCCCAGGGTGTTTATGGCTACACCTTC. It translates to CASSSQGVYGYTF.

The rearrangement uses TRBV4-2 and TRBJ1-5; 7 bases are shared with TRBD1. CDR1 LGHNA and CDR2 YNFKEQ come from the germline V gene. This CDR3 has 15 amino acids. Germline trimming cut 0 bases from V and 3 bases from J; bases unmatched to any gene: 2. The CDR3 DNA reads TGTGCCAGCAGCCAAGATGGGACAGCCAATCAGCCCCAGCATTTT. This sequence encodes CASSQDGTANQPQHF.

V and J are TRBV7-9 and TRBJ2-5; TRBD2 is a possible D gene (5 bases). Trimming took off 2 bases at V and 0 bases at J, with 13 bases between the two ends. The germline gives CDR1 SEHNR, CDR2 FQNEAQ (reference sequence). This CDR3 spans 16 amino acids. Written as DNA, the CDR3 is TGTGCCAGCAGCTTAACGAGCGGCTCAAACCAAGAGACCCAGTACTTC. Encoded protein: CASSLTSGSNQETQYF.

The chain carries TRBV30 and TRBJ1-6; perhaps TRBD1 as D (5 bases). CDR1 and CDR2 (germline): GTSNPN, SVGIG (reference sequence). The CDR3 is 12 amino acids. The germline V and J ends were trimmed by 5 bases and 8 bases, with 10 bases remaining between them. CDR3 sequence: CAWAGLDSPLHF. The CDR3 bases are TGTGCCTGGGCAGGGCTAGATTCACCCCTCCACTTT.

V and J are TRBV19 and TRBJ1-1; D is uncertain. Germline CDR1 is LNHDA and CDR2 is SQIVND (reference sequence). The CDR3 totals 14 residues. The V and J ends lost 5 bases and 3 bases respectively, with 13 bases between them. CDR3 DNA sequence: TGTGCCAGTAGTTCCACTTTCCGGGACACTGAAGCTTTCTTT. Amino acids: CASSSTFRDTEAFF.

This sequence joins TRBV5-5 and TRBJ1-3, with 8 bases matching TRBD1. The V gene end was trimmed by 4 bases and the J gene end by 8 bases; junction bases not matched to a gene: 14. The length of the CDR3 is 16 residues. Germline V gives CDR1 SGHKS, CDR2 YYEKEE (reference sequence). In DNA form, the CDR3 reads TGTGCCAGCAGCCACCGATTGGACAGGGTCCTGGACACCATATATTTT. The encoded protein is CASSHRLDRVLDTIYF. Together with reference TRBV5-5 and TRBJ1-3, the CDR3 gives the full variable domain: DAGVTQSPTHLIKTRGQQVTLRCSPISGHKSVSWYQQVLGQGPQFIFQYYEKEERGRGNFPDRFSARQFPNYSSELNVNALLLGDSALYLCASSHRLDRVLDTIYFGEGSWLTVV.

Only a few counts were recorded for this clone. J is TRBJ2-1 and V is TRBV19; D is possibly TRBD2 (6 bases). The V gene lost 1 base and the J gene lost 6 bases, with 10 bases spanning the gap. Germline V gene lookup returns CDR1 LNHDA and CDR2 SQIVND (reference sequence). The CDR3 has 14 amino acids. In DNA form, the CDR3 reads TGTGCCAGTAGTATAGGTACTAGCCCCAATGAGCAGTTCTTC. Protein product: CASSIGTSPNEQFF.

The J gene is TRBJ2-2, the V gene TRBV4-1; possibly TRBD2 for D (5 bases). V lost 8 bases and J 2 bases, leaving 9 bases between the germline ends. Germline CDR1 MGHRA, CDR2 YSYEKL. There are 13 residues in the CDR3. The CDR3 loop is CASAADNTGELFF. For the CDR3, the DNA is TGCGCCAGCGCAGCGGATAACACCGGGGAGCTGTTTTTT.

The CDR3 here is CASSKAILSSGYTIYF. CDR3 bases: TGTGCCAGCAGCAAAGCCATATTATCCTCGGGATACACCATATATTTT. V is TRBV21-1 and J is TRBJ1-3. TRBV21-1 is assigned pseudogene status. The CDR3 runs 16 residues.

This clone appeared once. V is TRBV19 and J is TRBJ2-5, with 8 positions matching TRBD1. This CDR3 region has 16 residues. In germline, CDR1 is LNHDA, CDR2 SQIVND (reference sequence). After removal of 2 bases from V and 0 bases from J, the junction contained 5 bases not matched to a gene. The CDR3 spells CASSITGQGYQETQYF. CDR3 coding DNA: TGTGCCAGTAGTATAACCGGACAGGGCTACCAAGAGACCCAGTACTTC. The whole variable domain, remainder taken from reference TRBV19 and TRBJ2-5, is DGGITQSPKYLFRKEGQNVTLSCEQNLNHDAMYWYRQDPGQGLRLIYYSQIVNDFQKGDIAEGYSVSREKKESFPLTVTSAQKNPTAFYLCASSITGQGYQETQYFGPGTRLLVL.

The rearrangement links TRBV7-8 to TRBJ1-1, with a weak D call TRBD1 (6 bases). The V gene lost 2 bases and the J gene lost 4 bases, with 17 bases spanning the gap. The CDR3 extends over 16 amino acids. Per germline, CDR1 SGHVS and CDR2 FQNEAQ. CDR3 in DNA: TGTGCCAGCAGCTTACCCCCGGGCAGGGGATCCACTGAAGCTTTCTTT. Translated, it gives CASSLPPGRGSTEAFF. The full variable domain, in which reference TRBV7-8 and TRBJ1-1 provide the parts outside the CDR3, is GAGVSQSPRYKVAKRGQDVALRCDPISGHVSLFWYQQALGQGPEFLTYFQNEAQLDKSGLPSDRFFAERPEGSVSTLKIQRTQQEDSAVYLCASSLPPGRGSTEAFFGQGTRLTVV.

Notes on this clone: At one end, the junction sequence differs from germline, possibly due to a read error. V and J are TRBV5-8 and TRBJ1-5; 8 bases map to TRBD1. The CDR3 runs 14 residues. CDR1 is SGHTS and CDR2 is YDEGEE in the germline V gene. The DNA of the CDR3 is TGTGCCAGCAACCGACCAGGGGGCAACCAGCCCCAGCATTTT. This codes for CASNRPGGNQPQHF.

V and J are TRBV7-9 and TRBJ1-1; D unresolved. Germline CDR1 SEHNR, CDR2 FQNEAQ (reference sequence). Trimming stripped 2 bases from V and 2 bases from J, with 12 bases between. The CDR3 spans 15 residues. Written as DNA, the CDR3 is TGTGCCAGCAGCTTAATCATACTCGAAAACACTGAAGCTTTCTTT. Translating it yields CASSLIILENTEAFF.

This chain links TRBV4-2 with TRBJ2-2; 7 nucleotides align to TRBD2. V lost 5 bases and J lost 6; bases outside the gene matches: 9. Germline V gene data show CDR1 as LGHNA and CDR2 as YNFKEQ. This CDR3 has 15 amino acids. CDR3 bases: TGTGCCAGCAGCATGAGTAGCGGGCCTTCCGGGGAGCTGTTTTTT. Translated, it gives CASSMSSGPSGELFF.

This clone was found once. V and J are TRBV21-1 and TRBJ2-7; TRBD2, the table's D call, was not compared with the DNA. TRBV21-1 is a pseudogene segment. This CDR3 is built from 14 residues. The CDR3: CARYPLAGLYEQYF. The CDR3 DNA reads as TGTGCCAGGTATCCTCTCGCGGGACTTTACGAGCAGTACTTC.

This chain uses TRBV28 with TRBJ1-1, with D unresolved. Germline-derived CDR1 and CDR2 are MDHEN and SYDVKM. V was pared by 1 base and J by 1 base, with 10 bases between. CDR3 length: 15 amino acids. CDR3 sequence reads: CASSLSLRWNTEAFF. The CDR3 DNA reads as TGTGCCAGCAGTTTATCCCTCCGGTGGAACACTGAAGCTTTCTTT. The complete variable domain, with remaining parts taken from reference TRBV28 and TRBJ1-1, reads DVKVTQSSRYLVKRTGEKVFLECVQDMDHENMFWYRQDPGLGLRLIYFSYDVKMKEKGDIPEGYSVSREKKERFSLILESASTNQTSMYLCASSLSLRWNTEAFFGQGTRLTVV.

This clone came up a few times. J is TRBJ2-2 and V is TRBV6-5; tentatively, D is TRBD1 (5 bases). This CDR3 comprises 16 residues. V lost 0 bases and J lost 0, with 8 bases in between. CDR1 MNHEY and CDR2 SVGAGI come from the germline V gene. The CDR3 coding sequence is TGTGCCAGCAGTTACTCTGGCAGGGCGAACACCGGGGAGCTGTTTTTT. Amino acids: CASSYSGRANTGELFF.

The V call is TRBV13, the J call TRBJ1-6; perhaps TRBD1 as D (6 bases). Germline loops: CDR1 PRHDT, CDR2 FYEKMQ (reference sequence). CDR3 size: 19 residues. V lost 5 bases to trimming and J lost 6 bases, with 26 bases between them. As DNA, the CDR3 is TGTGCCAGCAGCATAAGAGAGGGGACAACAAAGTGGGTTAATTCACCCCTCCACTTT. This encodes CASSIREGTTKWVNSPLHF.

This clone has a handful of counts. The V gene is TRBV4-1, the J gene TRBJ1-1; 8 bases align to TRBD1. Trimming at V came to 4 bases and at J to 1 base, leaving 5 bases not matched to a gene. The CDR3 spans 15 residues. The V gene's germline CDR1 is MGHRA and CDR2 YSYEKL. The CDR3 DNA sequence: TGCGCCAGCAGCCGGACAGGGACCAAGAACACTGAAGCTTTCTTT. This sequence encodes CASSRTGTKNTEAFF.

The J gene is TRBJ1-2, the V gene TRBV19; D gene unclear. V was trimmed by 7 bases and J by 0 bases, leaving 21 bases between them. Looked up from germline, CDR1 is LNHDA and CDR2 is SQIVND (reference sequence). The CDR3 is made up of 17 amino acids. Here the CDR3 reads CASTGSGSPSSNYGYTF. The CDR3, as DNA: TGTGCCAGTACGGGGTCGGGATCCCCTTCTTCTAACTATGGCTACACCTTC. Full variable domain (outside the CDR3, taken from reference TRBV19 and TRBJ1-2): DGGITQSPKYLFRKEGQNVTLSCEQNLNHDAMYWYRQDPGQGLRLIYYSQIVNDFQKGDIAEGYSVSREKKESFPLTVTSAQKNPTAFYLCASTGSGSPSSNYGYTFGSGTRLTVV.

The gene calls are TRBV2 and TRBJ1-6, with D uncertain. Germline loops: CDR1 SNHLY, CDR2 FYNNEI. The length of the CDR3 is 15 residues. Between the trimmed V and J ends, which lost 6 bases and 0 bases, there was a span of 9 bases. CDR3 protein: CASSAGSSYNSPLHF. In nucleotides, the CDR3 is TGTGCCAGCAGCGCGGGGAGCTCCTATAATTCACCCCTCCACTTT.

CDR3 DNA: TGTGCCAGCTCACCATCAACGGGGGAGCGAGGGCAGTTCTTC. Translation: CASSPSTGERGQFF. The chain employs TRBV18 and TRBJ2-1; D might be TRBD2 (6 bases). V was trimmed by 2 bases and J by 12 bases, leaving 17 bases between them. CDR1 and CDR2 (germline): KGHSH, LQKENI. This CDR3 spans 14 amino acids. Full variable domain (missing parts from reference TRBV18 and TRBJ2-1): NAGVMQNPRHLVRRRGQEARLRCSPMKGHSHVYWYRQLPEEGLKFMVYLQKENIIDESGMPKERFSAEFPKEGPSILRIQQVVRGDSAAYFCASSPSTGERGQFFGPGTRLTVL.

V and J are TRBV28 and TRBJ1-3; D ambiguous. The germline CDR1 and CDR2 sequences are MDHEN and SYDVKM. Trimming left V 5 bases short and J 0 bases short, with 17 bases between. The CDR3 totals 17 residues. CDR3: CASSAGRGRSSGNTIYF. CDR3 nucleotide sequence: TGTGCCAGCAGTGCCGGACGGGGAAGGAGCTCTGGAAACACCATATATTTT. Full variable domain (rest looked up from reference TRBV28 and TRBJ1-3): DVKVTQSSRYLVKRTGEKVFLECVQDMDHENMFWYRQDPGLGLRLIYFSYDVKMKEKGDIPEGYSVSREKKERFSLILESASTNQTSMYLCASSAGRGRSSGNTIYFGEGSWLTVV.